This passage covers 24 T cell receptor beta chains from one sample sequenced in a study of T cells in women clearing cervical HPV infection. Sequencing used immunoSEQ multiplex PCR; TCRdb keeps in-frame clones, though not all of them. This sample's clone table lists about 35,000 clones. Sequencing was performed on blood buffy coat. The receptors come from a woman between 18 and 69 years old with a cervical HPV16 infection that either progressed to CIN3+ or cleared (not recorded which).

Points on this clone: The read finishes 3 residues shy of the CDR3 end, and the germline J gene is used to complete it. This chain links TRBV20-1 with TRBJ1-2; unclear D gene. The CDR3 has 15 residues. V lost 0 bases to trimming and J lost 4 bases, with 15 bases between them. Germline loops: CDR1 DFQATT, CDR2 SNEGSKA (reference sequence). CDR3 sequence: CSARDLKGFAYGYTF. The sequenced CDR3 bases are TGCAGTGCTAGAGATCTTAAGGGTTTTGCCTATGGC.

A word on this clone: The read falls 3 residues short of the CDR3 end, and the missing part is taken from the germline J gene. The chain recombines TRBV5-1 with TRBJ2-5; TRBD1 agrees at 8 bases. CDR1 is SGHRS, CDR2 YFSETQ, per germline. Trimming at V came to 3 bases and at J to 5 bases, leaving 9 bases not matched to a gene. This CDR3 contains 15 residues. The CDR3 sequence: CASSSTTGARETQYF. The part of the CDR3 DNA that was read is TGCGCCAGCAGCTCTACGACAGGGGCTCGGGAGACC.

With regard to this clone: The CDR3 extends 3 residues past the end of the read, so its final part is completed from the germline J gene. V and J are TRBV20-1 and TRBJ2-2; 15 bases line up with TRBD2. Germline loops: CDR1 DFQATT, CDR2 SNEGSKA (reference sequence). J lost 5 bases, V lost 5 bases, and 9 bases had no gene match. CDR3 length: 17 amino acids. CDR3 amino acids: CSASPGLAGGITGELFF. Incomplete CDR3 DNA: TGCAGTGCTTCTCCGGGACTAGCGGGAGGAATAACCGGGGAG.

The CDR3: CASSLGGQRGSPLHF. The sequenced CDR3 bases are TGTGCCAGCAGCCTAGGGGGACAGAGAGGTTCACCC. The chain combines TRBV5-6 with TRBJ1-6, with 7 bases that match TRBD1. The read falls 3 residues short of the CDR3 end, and the missing part is taken from the germline J gene. Germline CDR1 is SGHDT and CDR2 is YYEEEE. Losses at the gene ends were 4 bases for V and 9 bases for J; bases not matched to a gene: 10. The CDR3 has 15 amino acids.

Note on this clone: The DNA ends 3 residues before the CDR3 does, and the rest of the CDR3 is filled in from the germline J gene. Other DNA variants within this sample encode the same CDR3. This chain uses TRBV5-8 with TRBJ1-2, with D uncertain. The CDR3 is 14 residues long. Germline V gene lookup returns CDR1 SGHTS and CDR2 YDEGEE. Partial CDR3 DNA: TGTGCCAGCAGCTTGACAGACGGGGAATGGGGC. Its protein is CASSLTDGEWG. The complete CDR3 protein is CASSLTDGEWGYTF.

A note on this clone: The missing CDR3 end, 3 residues past where the read stops, is filled in from the germline J gene. The chain uses TRBV20-1 and TRBJ2-7; D remains unclear. Germline V lookup: CDR1 DFQATT, CDR2 SNEGSKA (reference sequence). V lost 5 bases, J lost 0 bases, and 8 bases lay in between. CDR3 length equals 12 residues. The part of the CDR3 DNA that was read is TGCAGTGCTCGGGTTGCCTCCTACGAG. This translates into CSARVASYE. The whole CDR3 reads CSARVASYEQYF.

As regards this clone: The read halts 3 residues ahead of the CDR3 end, with the missing end drawn from the germline J gene. The chain couples TRBV5-1 to TRBJ1-6; D unresolved. Germline V gene lookup returns CDR1 SGHRS and CDR2 YFSETQ. The CDR3 runs to 16 residues. Trimming cost V 1 base and J 10 bases, with 18 bases left between them. Partial CDR3 DNA: TGCGCCAGCAGCTTGTCGCGGGGAGTAACCGGGTCACCC. This sequence encodes CASSLSRGVTGSP. The whole CDR3 protein reads CASSLSRGVTGSPLHF.

As to this clone: The read ends 3 residues shy of where the CDR3 ends; the end is completed using the germline J gene. V and J are TRBV2 and TRBJ2-3; D unclear. Germline CDR1 and CDR2: SNHLY and FYNNEI. The CDR3 runs to 13 residues. The part of the CDR3 DNA that was read is TGTGCCAGCAGTGGCGGAGCTTTAGAGACG. Its translation: CASSGGALET. The entire CDR3 is CASSGGALETQYF.

About this clone: A junction end diverges from the germline sequence, so it may reflect a read error. The read comes to an end 3 residues before the CDR3 does, leaving the germline J gene to fill in the end. Other DNA sequences in this specimen translate into the identical CDR3. This sequence joins TRBV5-1 and TRBJ1-3; 7 nucleotides line up with TRBD1. Germline assignment: CDR1 SGHRS and CDR2 YFSETQ. This CDR3 spans 17 amino acids. The CDR3 loop is CASSLEGAWAAGNTIYF. Partial CDR3 DNA: TGCGCCAGCAGCTTAGAGGGGGCCTGGGCCGCTGGAAACACA.

CDR3 sequence reads: CASSALTGTGSGANVLTF. The DNA read from the CDR3 is TGTGCCAGTAGTGCCCTAACCGGGACAGGGTCCGGGGCCAACGTC. The chain carries TRBV19 and TRBJ2-6; 9 bases are a match to TRBD1. The CDR3 extends 3 residues past the end of the read, so its final part is completed from the germline J gene. The V segment lost 5 bases and the J segment 4 bases; nucleotides outside the gene matches: 12. The CDR3 has 18 amino acids. Germline CDR1 reads LNHDA; CDR2 reads SQIVND (reference sequence). Full variable domain (missing parts from reference TRBV19 and TRBJ2-6): DGGITQSPKYLFRKEGQNVTLSCEQNLNHDAMYWYRQDPGQGLRLIYYSQIVNDFQKGDIAEGYSVSREKKESFPLTVTSAQKNPTAFYLCASSALTGTGSGANVLTFGAGSRLTVL.

On this clone itself: The read stops 3 residues short of the end of the CDR3; the missing end is completed from the germline J gene. Other DNA sequences within the sample encode an identical CDR3. The chain employs TRBV19 and TRBJ2-6; the match to TRBD1 covers 7 bases. The V gene's germline CDR1 is LNHDA and CDR2 SQIVND (reference sequence). The CDR3 is 15 residues long. With 3 bases clipped from V and 2 bases from J, the junction kept 1 base outside the gene matches. CDR3 sequence reads: CASSIQGAGANVLTF. CDR3 bases read: TGTGCCAGTAGTATCCAGGGGGCTGGGGCCAACGTC.

To note about this clone: Coverage ceases 3 residues before the CDR3 finishes, and the germline J gene fills in the end. The chain has TRBV20-1 and TRBJ2-3; 9 nucleotides align to TRBD1. The CDR3 totals 14 residues. Germline V gene lookup returns CDR1 DFQATT and CDR2 SNEGSKA (reference sequence). The sequenced CDR3 bases are TGCAGTGCTAGAAGACAGGGGGTCAATCAGCCG. This encodes CSARRQGVNQP. The full CDR3 reads CSARRQGVNQPQYF.

In regard to this clone: The read comes to an end 3 residues before the CDR3 does, leaving the germline J gene to fill in the end. The V call is TRBV7-2, the J call TRBJ2-2; the D is unclear. Deletions cut 4 bases from V and 4 bases from J, with 7 bases between. Germline V lookup: CDR1 SGHTA, CDR2 FQGNSA. This CDR3 has 13 residues. CDR3 sequence: CASSSRATGELFF. CDR3 DNA, as far as it was read: TGTGCCAGCAGCTCAAGGGCCACCGGGGAG.

About this clone: The read terminates 3 residues ahead of where the CDR3 ends, so the germline J gene completes it. This chain joins TRBV2 and TRBJ2-7; 10 bases align to TRBD2. The germline V gene has CDR1 SNHLY and CDR2 FYNNEI. The CDR3 sequence is 13 residues long. Losses at the gene ends were 6 bases for V and 3 bases for J; bases not matched to a gene: 2. CDR3 amino acids: CASSRTSGYEQYF. The CDR3 DNA, read in part, is TGTGCCAGCAGCCGGACTAGCGGCTACGAG.

The sequenced part of the CDR3 DNA is TGCAGTGCTAGAGACCTTCGGTGGGCACCCAACTATGGC. It translates to CSARDLRWAPNYG. The full-length CDR3 reads as CSARDLRWAPNYGYTF. This chain joins TRBV20-1 and TRBJ1-2; D ambiguous. The read terminates 3 residues ahead of where the CDR3 ends, so the germline J gene completes it. Deletions cut 0 bases from V and 2 bases from J, with 16 bases between. There are 16 residues in the CDR3. CDR1 and CDR2 from the germline V gene are DFQATT and SNEGSKA (reference sequence).

On this clone itself: Sequencing ends 3 residues short of the CDR3 end; the germline J gene provides the rest. V gene TRBV5-1 combines with J gene TRBJ2-4; no firm D call. CDR3 size: 13 residues. Germline-derived CDR1 and CDR2 are SGHRS and YFSETQ. CDR3 bases read: TGCGCCAGCAGCTTGTCACGCCTATATGGT. It encodes CASSLSRLYG. In full, the CDR3 reads CASSLSRLYGQYF.

Regarding this clone: The read comes to an end 3 residues before the CDR3 does, leaving the germline J gene to fill in the end. The chain uses TRBV30 and TRBJ2-3; TRBD2 matches 15 bases. Germline V gene lookup returns CDR1 GTSNPN and CDR2 SVGIG (reference sequence). CDR3 length: 19 residues. The V gene end was trimmed by 0 bases and the J gene end by 2 bases; junction bases not matched to a gene: 9. CDR3 region: CAWSVRGLAGGGITDTQYF. CDR3 bases read: TGTGCCTGGAGTGTACGCGGACTAGCGGGAGGGGGCATCACAGATACG.

With regard to this clone: From the germline J gene comes the end of the CDR3, since the read stops 3 residues before it. The rearrangement links TRBV6-1 to TRBJ2-3; 12 nucleotides line up with TRBD2. J gave up 3 bases and V 3 bases, and 4 bases lay outside the gene matches. The CDR3 is 16 residues long. Germline V gives CDR1 MNHNS, CDR2 SASEGT. The sequenced CDR3 bases are TGTGCCAGCAGTGAGAGGACTAGCGGGGCGACAGATACG. Its protein is CASSERTSGATDT. The whole CDR3 is CASSERTSGATDTQYF.

To note about this clone: Coverage ceases 3 residues before the CDR3 finishes, and the germline J gene fills in the end. This chain connects TRBV19 to TRBJ1-2, with D possibly being TRBD1 (6 bases). Germline V CDR1 and CDR2: LNHDA, SQIVND (reference sequence). V lost 5 bases and J 6 bases, leaving 22 bases between the germline ends. The CDR3 has 16 amino acids. The covered CDR3 bases are TGTGCCAGTAGTCCGCCGGACAGCCTTCTCAGGAATGGC. Translating it yields CASSPPDSLLRNG. The entire CDR3 protein is CASSPPDSLLRNGYTF.

A remark on this clone: The read comes to an end 3 residues before the CDR3 does, leaving the germline J gene to fill in the end. This chain uses TRBV19 with TRBJ1-2; 9 nucleotides agree with TRBD1. CDR1 is LNHDA, CDR2 SQIVND, per germline (reference sequence). Germline trimming cut 6 bases from V and 6 bases from J; bases unmatched to any gene: 8. The CDR3 length is 14 residues. The covered CDR3 bases are TGTGCCAGTAGCCCGACCGGGACAGGGCATGGC. The encoded protein is CASSPTGTGHG. The full CDR3 protein is CASSPTGTGHGYTF.

Points on this clone: The observed sequence ends 3 residues before the CDR3 terminus, with the missing tail filled in from the germline J gene. The chain employs TRBV19 and TRBJ1-2, with a tentative D call TRBD1 (6 bases). CDR3 length: 16 amino acids. In germline, CDR1 is LNHDA, CDR2 SQIVND (reference sequence). The sequenced part of the CDR3 DNA is TGTGCCAGTAGTATAGTGGGCGGGGGGCCCACAGATACC. Protein sequence: CASSIVGGGPTDT. The complete CDR3 sequence is CASSIVGGGPTDTYTF.

With respect to this clone: The read terminates 3 residues before the CDR3 end, so the remaining end is supplied by the germline J gene. The chain links TRBV18 to TRBJ2-2, with a tentative D call TRBD2 (5 bases). CDR3 length: 14 amino acids. The ends were cut back, 2 bases at V and 3 bases at J, with 7 bases in the middle. Germline loops: CDR1 KGHSH, CDR2 LQKENI. CDR3 region: CASSPFGDTGELFF. The DNA read from the CDR3 is TGTGCCAGCTCACCATTCGGGGACACCGGGGAG. The full variable domain, in which reference TRBV18 and TRBJ2-2 provide the parts outside the CDR3, is NAGVMQNPRHLVRRRGQEARLRCSPMKGHSHVYWYRQLPEEGLKFMVYLQKENIIDESGMPKERFSAEFPKEGPSILRIQQVVRGDSAAYFCASSPFGDTGELFFGEGSRLTVL.

As for this clone: The CDR3 is cut off 3 residues early in the read; its end comes from the germline J gene. The chain recombines TRBV20-1 with TRBJ2-7; 15 bases are shared with TRBD2. The length of the CDR3 is 18 residues. The J segment lost 0 bases and the V segment lost 0 bases, leaving 6 bases of the junction unmatched. Germline V gene data show CDR1 as DFQATT and CDR2 as SNEGSKA (reference sequence). The CDR3 protein is CSARDAGLAGGGSYEQYF. The covered CDR3 bases are TGCAGTGCTAGAGATGCCGGACTAGCGGGAGGGGGCTCCTACGAG.

As concerns this clone: The CDR3 goes on 3 residues after the read ends, and that part is filled in from the germline J gene. The gene calls are TRBV29-1 and TRBJ2-1; TRBD1 matches at 10 bases. Germline V CDR1 and CDR2: SQVTM, ANQGSEA. The CDR3 consists of 13 residues. Losses at the gene ends were 6 bases for V and 5 bases for J; bases not matched to a gene: 4. CDR3 protein: CSVGQGGHNEQFF. CDR3 DNA, as far as it was read: TGCAGCGTCGGACAGGGGGGACACAATGAG.